This T cell receptor (beta chain) was identified during a study of blood T cells in healthy people across ages. Germline loops: CDR1 LGHNA, CDR2 YSLEER. After removal of 3 bases from V and 6 bases from J, the junction contained 11 bases not matched to a gene. This CDR3 is 15 amino acids long. The second PCR ran roughly 7 to 11 cycles with a sample-barcoded 5' primer and J-beta primers. MiXCR, applied by TCRdb to the 5' RACE reads, yields one record per CDR3 protein. The sample lists about 930,000 distinct CDR3 sequences, 25% to 35% occurring once. This clonotype was counted at least ten times. These data were also filed under a second study, of T cells of mothers and their children.

Sequencing was carried out using blood. The receptor was isolated from a woman aged 40 to 55 in good health. V usage is TRBV4-3 and J usage is TRBJ2-7; 7 positions agree with TRBD2. The CDR3 region has the DNA TGCGCCAGCAGCCATCCGGGGGGACGGTCTCGCGAGCAGTACTTC. As protein: CASSHPGGRSREQYF.